The 8 T cell receptor beta chains below come from one sample, sequenced in a study of T cells in Graves' hyperthyroidism and ophthalmopathy. Amplification of TCR beta CDR3 regions was performed using RNA transcripts as template. The HTBI primer set was used in a first-round RT-PCR of the TCR CDR3. TCRdb redid the calling of the multiplex PCR reads with MiXCR, one entry per CDR3 protein. The profile covers a few hundred thousand distinct CDR3 sequences, with about 14% appearing a single time and approximately 15% taken by the ten largest. Sequenced material: blood. The receptors shown here come from a woman between 35 and 50 years old with Graves' hyperthyroidism.

This chain uses TRBV6-5 with TRBJ2-1; TRBD2 matches 11 bases. Germline values: CDR1 MNHEY, CDR2 SVGAGI. The CDR3 loop spans 15 amino acids. Germline trimming cut 0 bases from V and 10 bases from J; bases unmatched to any gene: 5. CDR3 bases: TGTGCCAGCAGTTACTCGGTAGCGGGAGGGCAGGAGCAGTTCTTC. It is translated as CASSYSVAGGQEQFF.

The chain has TRBV28 and TRBJ1-2; D gene ambiguous. This CDR3 is 15 amino acids long. Germline V gene sequence: CDR1 MDHEN, CDR2 SYDVKM. V lost 1 base to trimming and J lost 4 bases, with 13 bases between them. Written as DNA, the CDR3 is TGTGCCAGCAGTTTATCTTCCCTCCTACTCTATGGCTACACCTTC. Translated: CASSLSSLLLYGYTF.

This clonotype was counted a few times. The rearrangement links TRBV6-1 to TRBJ2-1; D unresolved. Per the germline V gene, CDR1 is MNHNS and CDR2 is SASEGT. Trimming removed 6 bases from V and 4 bases from J, with 10 bases in between. This CDR3 has 13 residues. The CDR3 coding sequence is TGTGCCAGCAGGTCCCGTGAGTACAATGAGCAGTTCTTC. Protein sequence: CASRSREYNEQFF.

This clonotype was observed many times. The genes are TRBV5-4 and TRBJ2-1; no definite D call. The CDR3 runs 13 residues. CDR1 SGHNT and CDR2 YYREEE come from the germline V gene (reference sequence). The V and J ends lost 5 bases and 5 bases respectively, with 11 bases between them. The CDR3 bases are TGTGCCAGCAGTGCAGAACTAAACAATGAGCAGTTCTTC. Translating gives CASSAELNNEQFF.

This clonotype has only a few counts. The chain recombines TRBV27 with TRBJ1-5; a possible D gene is TRBD1 (6 bases). CDR1 and CDR2 from the germline V gene are MNHEY and SMNVEV (reference sequence). V shed 9 bases and J shed 6 bases, with 18 bases lying between them. This CDR3 comprises 14 residues. CDR3 amino acids: CASESRTGRQPQHF. As DNA, the CDR3 is TGTGCCAGTGAATCCAGAACAGGGCGTCAGCCCCAGCATTTT.

This clonotype was counted ten times or more. V usage is TRBV11-1 and J usage is TRBJ2-7; 8 bases are shared with TRBD1. Germline CDR1 and CDR2: SGHAT and FQDESV (reference sequence). The CDR3 consists of 12 residues. The V gene end was trimmed by 4 bases and the J gene end by 7 bases; junction bases not matched to a gene: 3. The CDR3 nucleotides are TGTGCCAGCAGCTCGGACAGGGAAGAGCAGTACTTC. It encodes CASSSDREEQYF.

The V gene is TRBV9, the J gene TRBJ1-2; D not resolved. The germline CDR1 and CDR2 sequences are SGDLS and YYNGEE. This CDR3 has 13 residues. The V end was cut by 1 base, the J end by 8 bases, with 12 bases between. The CDR3 spells CASSVREGWGYTF. The CDR3 nucleotides read TGTGCCAGCAGCGTAAGGGAGGGATGGGGCTACACCTTC.

This clonotype was found many times. This CDR3 reads CASSAFGQGEDTQYF. The CDR3 nucleotides read TGTGCCAGCAGCGCCTTCGGACAGGGTGAAGATACGCAGTATTTT. The chain joins TRBV5-6 to TRBJ2-3; the match to TRBD1 covers 8 bases. Trimming removed 4 bases from V and 5 bases from J; junction bases left unmatched: 9. The CDR3 consists of 15 residues. Germline lookup yields CDR1 SGHDT and CDR2 YYEEEE.